This T cell receptor beta chain originates from a study of OX40 agonist ivuxolimab in advanced cancers. Study in general: Six ivuxolimab dose levels, 0.01 to 10 mg/kg, were given intravenously every 2 weeks. Partial responses were recorded for three patients, including one with hepatocellular carcinoma and two with cutaneous melanoma.

The V gene end was trimmed by 0 bases and the J gene end by 6 bases; junction bases not matched to a gene: 5. Germline loops: CDR1 LGHNT, CDR2 FRNRAP. CDR3 length equals 16 residues. Measured with immunoSEQ multiplex PCR; TCRdb has only the in-frame clones, and not every one. The table records more than 65,000 clones, around four fifths of them present only once. Prior autoimmune disease or systemic immunosuppression barred patients. This clonotype was obtained from an adult with an advanced solid tumor such as melanoma, head and neck, liver or kidney cancer. The sequencing here drew on CD4+ or CD8+ T cells sorted from blood, taken in a trial of the OX40 agonist ivuxolimab. The chain has TRBV12-5 and TRBJ2-1; 10 bases align to TRBD1. CDR3 nucleotides: TGTGCTAGTGGTTTGGTACTTGGGACAGGGGCCAATGAGCAGTTCTTC. Its translation is CASGLVLGTGANEQFF.